The rows below give T cell receptor beta chains drawn from one sample of a study of metastatic and nonmetastatic thyroid tumors. With MiXCR, TCRdb called clones anew from the PCR reads. The sample comprises roughly 40,000 clones, about a sixth of which are singletons, and 3.8% rests with the top ten. The sequenced sample was blood. The receptors were gathered from a female donor with papillary thyroid cancer or a benign thyroid nodule (not recorded which). Some clones in this sample may be carry-over from other donors' samples. Both conserved end residues are part of each CDR3. A D gene is named only where the DNA matches it firmly. The size of a clone is reported for some rows only, either as once, few or many, or as a class for expanded clones.

clone_size: few; v_call: TRBV7-6; d_call: .; j_call: TRBJ2-7; cdr3_nt: TGTGCCAGCAGCTTACGGGACGAGCAGTACTTC; cdr3_aa: CASSLRDEQYF
clone_size: few; v_call: TRBV27; d_call: .; j_call: TRBJ1-6; cdr3_nt: TGTGCCAGCAGTTTGCAGGGTGTGGGGGTAGGAAAATACTCACCCCTCCACTTT; cdr3_aa: CASSLQGVGVGKYSPLHF
clone_size: .; v_call: TRBV6-1; d_call: .; j_call: TRBJ1-5; cdr3_nt: TGTGCCACCAAGGGTCTCAATAGCAATCAGCCCCAGCATTTT; cdr3_aa: CATKGLNSNQPQHF
clone_size: .; v_call: TRBV9; d_call: .; j_call: TRBJ1-6; cdr3_nt: TGTGCCAGCAGAATAGGAGGGTCAGCTAAAAATTCACCCCTCCACTTT; cdr3_aa: CASRIGGSAKNSPLHF
clone_size: many; v_call: TRBV7-6; d_call: .; j_call: TRBJ1-1; cdr3_nt: TGTGCCAGCAGCTCTCAACAGGGGAACACTGAAGCTTTCTTT; cdr3_aa: CASSSQQGNTEAFF
clone_size: medium-sized; v_call: TRBV15; d_call: TRBD2; j_call: TRBJ2-1; cdr3_nt: TGTGCCACCAGCAGAGCAGGGACTAGCGGGGGATGGGGGCAGTTCTTC; cdr3_aa: CATSRAGTSGGWGQFF
clone_size: medium-sized; v_call: TRBV28; d_call: .; j_call: TRBJ1-2; cdr3_nt: TGTGCCAGCAGTCCCTGGGACCGCACTTTCTATGGCTACACCTTC; cdr3_aa: CASSPWDRTFYGYTF
clone_size: many; v_call: TRBV12-5; d_call: .; j_call: TRBJ2-5; cdr3_nt: TGTGCTAGTGGTTTGGTACAGGGCTTCCAGCCCCAGTACTTC; cdr3_aa: CASGLVQGFQPQYF
clone_size: many; v_call: TRBV9; d_call: .; j_call: TRBJ2-7; cdr3_nt: TGTGCCAGCAGCGTAGCAGGCCCCCCTACGGGAGAGCAGTACTTC; cdr3_aa: CASSVAGPPTGEQYF
clone_size: many; v_call: TRBV3-1; d_call: .; j_call: TRBJ1-5; cdr3_nt: TGTGCCAGCAGCCAAGGGGTACAGCCCCAGCATTTT; cdr3_aa: CASSQGVQPQHF
clone_size: many; v_call: TRBV7-8; d_call: .; j_call: TRBJ1-2; cdr3_nt: TGTGCCAGCAACCAAGAAACGGGCGGCTACACCTTC; cdr3_aa: CASNQETGGYTF
clone_size: medium-sized; v_call: TRBV2; d_call: .; j_call: TRBJ1-2; cdr3_nt: TGTGCCAGCAGTGACAGGCAGGACTATGGCTACACCTTC; cdr3_aa: CASSDRQDYGYTF
clone_size: .; v_call: TRBV5-8; d_call: .; j_call: TRBJ2-2; cdr3_nt: TGTGCCAGCAGCCCCCCCGGACATGGGAATCGCCTGGAGCTGTTTTTT; cdr3_aa: CASSPPGHGNRLELFF
clone_size: many; v_call: TRBV24-1; d_call: .; j_call: TRBJ1-4; cdr3_nt: TGTGCCACCAGTGGGTCGACAGGCAGGGGTGAAAAACTGTTTTTT; cdr3_aa: CATSGSTGRGEKLFF
clone_size: few; v_call: TRBV27; d_call: TRBD2; j_call: TRBJ2-2; cdr3_nt: TGTGCCAGCACACTAGCGTGTGTCACCGGGGAGCTGTTTTTT; cdr3_aa: CASTLACVTGELFF
clone_size: .; v_call: TRBV5-1; d_call: TRBD1; j_call: TRBJ2-7; cdr3_nt: TGCGCCAGCAGCTTACAGGGGGCCGAGCAGTACTTC; cdr3_aa: CASSLQGAEQYF
clone_size: many; v_call: TRBV6-5; d_call: TRBD1; j_call: TRBJ1-6; cdr3_nt: TGTGCCAGCAGTTACTCTGGACAGGGGGAATATTCACCCCTCCACTTT; cdr3_aa: CASSYSGQGEYSPLHF
clone_size: .; v_call: TRBV7-3; d_call: .; j_call: TRBJ1-6; cdr3_nt: TGTGCCAGCAGCTTAGTGGGCAGTTCGAATTCACCCCTCCACTTT; cdr3_aa: CASSLVGSSNSPLHF
clone_size: .; v_call: TRBV28; d_call: .; j_call: TRBJ2-4; cdr3_nt: TGTGCCAGCAGTTTTCGAGGAGTCAACATTCAGTACTTC; cdr3_aa: CASSFRGVNIQYF
clone_size: .; v_call: TRBV11-2; d_call: .; j_call: TRBJ1-2; cdr3_nt: TGTGCCAGCCAACCGACAGGAGACAACTATGGCTACACCTTC; cdr3_aa: CASQPTGDNYGYTF
clone_size: medium-sized; v_call: TRBV2; d_call: TRBD2; j_call: TRBJ2-3; cdr3_nt: TGTGCCAGCAGCCCGGGACTAGTAGCCCCAGATACGCAGTATTTT; cdr3_aa: CASSPGLVAPDTQYF
clone_size: many; v_call: TRBV19; d_call: .; j_call: TRBJ1-3; cdr3_nt: TGTGCCAGTAGTATAGGGCGCGGAGGCGGCGGAAACACCATATATTTT; cdr3_aa: CASSIGRGGGGNTIYF
clone_size: .; v_call: TRBV15; d_call: .; j_call: TRBJ1-2; cdr3_nt: TGTGCCACCATCAGAGACCGAGGAAACTATGGCTACACCTTC; cdr3_aa: CATIRDRGNYGYTF
clone_size: many; v_call: TRBV18; d_call: .; j_call: TRBJ1-1; cdr3_nt: TGTGCCAGCTCACCAGGCCAGAACACTGAAGCTTTCTTT; cdr3_aa: CASSPGQNTEAFF
clone_size: .; v_call: TRBV5-1; d_call: .; j_call: TRBJ2-3; cdr3_nt: TGCGCCAGCAGCACAACTATCGGGAGTGCCCTTTCCCCAATTGGCACAGATACGCAGTATTTT; cdr3_aa: CASSTTIGSALSPIGTDTQYF
clone_size: many; v_call: TRBV9; d_call: .; j_call: TRBJ2-2; cdr3_nt: TGTGCCAGCAGCGAAAAGCCGGGACCCAGCCATTGGACCGGGGAGCTGTTTTTT; cdr3_aa: CASSEKPGPSHWTGELFF
clone_size: many; v_call: TRBV28; d_call: .; j_call: TRBJ2-3; cdr3_nt: TGTGCCAGCGCTAACACAGATACGCAGTATTTT; cdr3_aa: CASANTDTQYF
clone_size: many; v_call: TRBV7-6; d_call: .; j_call: TRBJ2-7; cdr3_nt: TGTGCCAGCAGCCTAGGACATTCCTACGAGCAGTACTTC; cdr3_aa: CASSLGHSYEQYF
clone_size: .; v_call: TRBV6-1; d_call: .; j_call: TRBJ1-5; cdr3_nt: TGTGCCAGCAGACCTACATGGAGTAGCAATCAGCCCCAGCATTTT; cdr3_aa: CASRPTWSSNQPQHF
clone_size: many; v_call: TRBV5-5; d_call: .; j_call: TRBJ2-7; cdr3_nt: TGTGCCAGCAGCCTTGACGGGTACTCCTACGAGCAGTACTTC; cdr3_aa: CASSLDGYSYEQYF
clone_size: many; v_call: TRBV28; d_call: .; j_call: TRBJ1-1; cdr3_nt: TGTGCCAGCACCGCCGGGACGGTGAACACTGAAGCTTTCTTT; cdr3_aa: CASTAGTVNTEAFF
clone_size: many; v_call: TRBV24-1; d_call: .; j_call: TRBJ2-2; cdr3_nt: TGTGCCACCGGAGGACAGATCACCGGGGAGCTGTTTTTT; cdr3_aa: CATGGQITGELFF
clone_size: many; v_call: TRBV19; d_call: .; j_call: TRBJ2-4; cdr3_nt: TGTGCCAGTAGTGAGGGTACCCTAGCCAAAAACATTCAGTACTTC; cdr3_aa: CASSEGTLAKNIQYF
clone_size: many; v_call: TRBV19; d_call: .; j_call: TRBJ1-2; cdr3_nt: TGTGCCAGTCGGATTCCCCAACAGGGATCTGATGGCTACACCTTC; cdr3_aa: CASRIPQQGSDGYTF
clone_size: many; v_call: TRBV28; d_call: TRBD2; j_call: TRBJ2-3; cdr3_nt: TGTGCCAGCAGTTTAAGTCTAGCGGGACCCCCTTCCTTCACAGATACGCAGTATTTT; cdr3_aa: CASSLSLAGPPSFTDTQYF
clone_size: .; v_call: TRBV5-1; d_call: TRBD1; j_call: TRBJ1-2; cdr3_nt: TGCGCCAGCAGCTCGGGAGGCGGGACAGATTATGGCTACACCTTC; cdr3_aa: CASSSGGGTDYGYTF
clone_size: .; v_call: TRBV28; d_call: .; j_call: TRBJ2-1; cdr3_nt: TGTGCCAGCAGTTCACTAGGGGTGGGAGTCCTTGGCGATGAGCAGTTCTTC; cdr3_aa: CASSSLGVGVLGDEQFF
clone_size: many; v_call: TRBV6-2/TRBV6-3; d_call: .; j_call: TRBJ2-1; cdr3_nt: TGTGCCAGCAGTTACAGGGAAAACAATGAGCAGTTCTTC; cdr3_aa: CASSYRENNEQFF
clone_size: many; v_call: TRBV6-1; d_call: .; j_call: TRBJ2-1; cdr3_nt: TGTGCCAGCAGTCCCGACTCGAGCTCCTACAATGAGCAGTTCTTC; cdr3_aa: CASSPDSSSYNEQFF
clone_size: many; v_call: TRBV14; d_call: TRBD1; j_call: TRBJ1-1; cdr3_nt: TGTGCCAGCAGCCAAGTGGCAGGGGGCCACACTGAAGCTTTCTTT; cdr3_aa: CASSQVAGGHTEAFF
clone_size: many; v_call: TRBV7-2; d_call: .; j_call: TRBJ2-5; cdr3_nt: TGTGCCAGCAGCTCCTCCCTCGGGGGAGGGACCCAGTACTTC; cdr3_aa: CASSSSLGGGTQYF
clone_size: many; v_call: TRBV9; d_call: .; j_call: TRBJ2-3; cdr3_nt: TGTGCCAGCAGCGTAGAGGTGGCAGATACGCAGTATTTT; cdr3_aa: CASSVEVADTQYF
clone_size: many; v_call: TRBV6-1; d_call: .; j_call: TRBJ1-6; cdr3_nt: TGTGCCAGCAGTGAAGCCTTTTTAGGCAATTCACCCCTCCACTTT; cdr3_aa: CASSEAFLGNSPLHF
clone_size: once; v_call: TRBV20-1; d_call: .; j_call: TRBJ2-6; cdr3_nt: .; cdr3_aa: CSAIQGYSCANVLTF
clone_size: .; v_call: TRBV3-1; d_call: .; j_call: TRBJ1-1; cdr3_nt: TGTGCCAGCAGCCAAGGGGGGCCGAACACTGAAGCTTTCTTT; cdr3_aa: CASSQGGPNTEAFF
clone_size: .; v_call: TRBV3-1; d_call: .; j_call: TRBJ1-5; cdr3_nt: TGTGCCAGCAGCCAAACGGGAGTGAGTCAGCCCCAGCATTTT; cdr3_aa: CASSQTGVSQPQHF
clone_size: many; v_call: TRBV5-8; d_call: .; j_call: TRBJ2-3; cdr3_nt: TGTGCCAGCAGCCGCCGAGGAGTCAGCACAGATACGCAGTATTTT; cdr3_aa: CASSRRGVSTDTQYF
clone_size: medium-sized; v_call: TRBV27; d_call: TRBD1; j_call: TRBJ2-6; cdr3_nt: TGTGCCAGCAGTCCCAGACAGGGTTCTTCTGGGGCCAACGTCCTGACTTTC; cdr3_aa: CASSPRQGSSGANVLTF
clone_size: many; v_call: TRBV15; d_call: TRBD1; j_call: TRBJ2-2; cdr3_nt: TGTGCCACCAGCAGAGAACAGGGGAGCACCGGGGAGCTGTTTTTT; cdr3_aa: CATSREQGSTGELFF
clone_size: many; v_call: TRBV6-1; d_call: TRBD2; j_call: TRBJ2-3; cdr3_nt: TGTGCCAGCGCGGCGGGAGGGCCCGCCACAGATACGCAGTATTTT; cdr3_aa: CASAAGGPATDTQYF
clone_size: many; v_call: TRBV10-3; d_call: .; j_call: TRBJ2-2; cdr3_nt: TGTGCCATCAGTGTGGCAGGGGCGAACACCGGGGAGCTGTTTTTT; cdr3_aa: CAISVAGANTGELFF
clone_size: many; v_call: TRBV28; d_call: .; j_call: TRBJ2-5; cdr3_nt: TGTGCCAGCAGTCTCGGACAGACGGGTAAAGAGACCCAGTACTTC; cdr3_aa: CASSLGQTGKETQYF
clone_size: many; v_call: TRBV3-1; d_call: .; j_call: TRBJ1-1; cdr3_nt: TGTGCCAGCAGCCAAAGGGTAGAGGCTTTCTTT; cdr3_aa: CASSQRVEAFF
clone_size: .; v_call: TRBV2; d_call: TRBD1; j_call: TRBJ1-1; cdr3_nt: TGTGCCAGCAGTCCCACGGCGTACAGGGGGCAGAAGAACACTGAAGCTTTCTTT; cdr3_aa: CASSPTAYRGQKNTEAFF
clone_size: .; v_call: TRBV7-3; d_call: TRBD1; j_call: TRBJ2-3; cdr3_nt: TGTGCCAGTAGTAAGGGACAGGGACAGCGAAGCACAGATACGCAGTATTTT; cdr3_aa: CASSKGQGQRSTDTQYF